A selection of T cell receptor beta chains follows, all from one sample in a study of T cells in localized non-small cell lung cancer. Here immunoSEQ multiplex PCR was the method, and the copy in TCRdb shows in-frame clones only, minus some. The sample consists of 20,000 to 25,000 clones, 65% to 85% of them appearing once. The sample in question was PBMCs, obtained before any cancer treatment. These receptors were taken from a man aged 40-75 years with stage II lung adenocarcinoma. Each CDR3 is given without its conserved first and last residue.

TRBJ1-1	TRBV7-2	ASTDRGGNTEAF
TRBJ2-1	TRBV6-5	ASTISGSIQF
TRBJ2-5	TRBV15	ATDQSGSGLRETQY
TRBJ1-5	TRBV5-1	ASSLETGNQPQH
TRBJ1-1	TRBV2	ASSLILQGAF
TRBJ2-1	TRBV5-5	ASSFSDYEQF
TRBJ1-2	TRBV12-5	ASGWLTGGNGYT
TRBJ1-5	TRBV4-2	ASSQPLTGAPNQPQH
TRBJ1-6	TRBV4-3	ASSQAFMGVNSPLH
TRBJ1-5	TRBV7-2	ASSRRRQGALQPQH
TRBJ2-5	TRBV4-2	ASSPTGGWETQY
TRBJ2-7	TRBV27	ASSLPGQASYEQY
TRBJ2-5	TRBV15	ATSQDNYQETQY
TRBJ2-2	TRBV7-9	ASSFRTGHTGELF
TRBJ1-2	TRBV6-6	ASIRDSEDYGYT
TRBJ1-4	TRBV5-1	ASSLGVVGQSEKLF
TRBJ1-3	TRBV15	ATSGIWTLPFGNTIY
TRBJ2-7	TRBV4-3	ASSREWIGTGGREQY
TRBJ1-1	TRBV4-1	ASSQEPQPDEAF
TRBJ1-6	TRBV2	ASSYTGGPNSPLH
TRBJ2-5	TRBV19	ASSTRGTGGTVETQY
TRBJ2-1	TRBV6-1	ASSEALNEQF
TRBJ1-2	TRBV30	AWSAIPPNYGYT
TRBJ1-3	TRBV7-9	ASSLQGGTGNTIY
TRBJ2-1	TRBV10-3	AISESVAGGVKHEQF
TRBJ2-4	TRBV7-9	ASSYPSGVGKNIQY
TRBJ1-4	TRBV5-4	ASSLAPNEKLF
TRBJ2-1	TRBV7-3	ASSTQGLAGGRAAEQF
TRBJ1-6	TRBV4-2	ASSQDRGSLH
TRBJ2-7	TRBV18	ASSLGTAYEQY
TRBJ1-6	TRBV6-1	ASSITQGENSPLH
TRBJ2-2	TRBV5-1	ASSLQTGSNTGELF
TRBJ2-5	TRBV25-1	ASSESGQIRETQY
TRBJ1-1	TRBV6-6	ASSNHYQGDRAF
TRBJ2-2	TRBV30	AWTGDYSNTGELF
TRBJ1-5	TRBV27	ASSPRQGAQSNQPQH
TRBJ1-5	TRBV2	ASSEGLKGAEPQH
TRBJ1-1	TRBV27	ASSFSRANTEAF
TRBJ2-1	TRBV5-4	ASSLERLPGGNEQF
TRBJ1-1	TRBV4-1	ASSRDRSTEAF
TRBJ2-2	TRBV5-4	ASSSGTTLTGELF
TRBJ2-1	TRBV4-2	ASSQLRADYNEQF